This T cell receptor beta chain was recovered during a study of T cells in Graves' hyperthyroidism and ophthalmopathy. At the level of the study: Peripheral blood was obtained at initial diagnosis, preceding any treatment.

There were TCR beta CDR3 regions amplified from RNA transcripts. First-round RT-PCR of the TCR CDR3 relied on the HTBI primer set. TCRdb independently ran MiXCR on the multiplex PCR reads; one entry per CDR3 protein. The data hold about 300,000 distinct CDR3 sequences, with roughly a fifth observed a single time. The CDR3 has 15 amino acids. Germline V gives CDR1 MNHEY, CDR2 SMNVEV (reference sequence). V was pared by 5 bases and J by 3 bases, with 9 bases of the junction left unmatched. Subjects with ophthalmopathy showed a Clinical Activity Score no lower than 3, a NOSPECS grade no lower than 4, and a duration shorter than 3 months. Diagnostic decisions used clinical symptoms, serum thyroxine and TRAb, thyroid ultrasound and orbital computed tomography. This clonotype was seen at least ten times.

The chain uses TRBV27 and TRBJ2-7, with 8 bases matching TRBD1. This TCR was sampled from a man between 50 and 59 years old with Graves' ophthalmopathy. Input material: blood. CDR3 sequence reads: CASSNQGALIYEQYF. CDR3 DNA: TGTGCCAGCAGTAATCAGGGGGCCCTGATCTACGAGCAGTACTTC.